This T cell receptor beta chain was identified in a study of cytomegalovirus exposure and HLA in healthy donors. Study as a whole: Unique TCRs numbering 75 million to 95 million, obtained from HLA-typed donors, made up an early data release. Findings and limits, study-wide: Immune exposure information available was restricted to CMV serostatus. Most observed TCR sequences were rare, whereas some public TCRs were detected in many donors. The majority of CMV-associated TCR beta chains were reported as apparently HLA-restricted in a later analysis.

Note on this clone: Its antigen is undetermined.

The PCR contained 60 Vbeta and 13 Jbeta primers. Data came from immunoSEQ multiplex PCR; TCRdb stores just in-frame clones and leaves some out. The repertoire holds more than 95,000 clones, with around 66% as singletons. The CDR3 runs to 16 residues. Germline V lookup: CDR1 SGHRS, CDR2 YFSETQ. Trimming took 3 bases from V and 6 from J, leaving 16 bases between them. Material for sequencing was PBMCs. This TCR was sampled from a woman aged 45 to 65 in good health and CMV-seronegative. The chain couples TRBV5-1 to TRBJ1-6; D is perhaps TRBD1 (6 bases). The CDR3, as DNA: TGCGCCAGCAGCTACGAGTGGGAAGGGGGTAATTCACCCCTCCACTTT. Its translation is CASSYEWEGGNSPLHF.